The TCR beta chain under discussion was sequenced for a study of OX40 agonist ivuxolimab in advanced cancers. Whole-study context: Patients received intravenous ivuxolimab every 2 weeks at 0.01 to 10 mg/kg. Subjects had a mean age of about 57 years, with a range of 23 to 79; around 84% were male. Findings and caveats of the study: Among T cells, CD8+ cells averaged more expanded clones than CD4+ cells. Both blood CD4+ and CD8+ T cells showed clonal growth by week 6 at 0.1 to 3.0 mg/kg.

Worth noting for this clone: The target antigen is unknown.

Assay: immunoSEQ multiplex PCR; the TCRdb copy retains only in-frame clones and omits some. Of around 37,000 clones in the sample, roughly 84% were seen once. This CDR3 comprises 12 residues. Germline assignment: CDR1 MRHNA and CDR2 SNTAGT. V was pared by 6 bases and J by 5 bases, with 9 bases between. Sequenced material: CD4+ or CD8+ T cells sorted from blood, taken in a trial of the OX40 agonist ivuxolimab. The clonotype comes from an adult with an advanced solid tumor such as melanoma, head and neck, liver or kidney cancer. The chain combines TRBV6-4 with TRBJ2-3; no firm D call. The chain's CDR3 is CASSLALDTQYF. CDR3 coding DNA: TGTGCCAGCAGCTTGGCACTAGATACGCAGTATTTT.